This T cell receptor beta chain derives from a study of blood T cell repertoires in COVID-19. Study-level information: Acute-phase and convalescent COVID-19 samples originated in the United States, Italy and Spain.

Generated by immunoSEQ multiplex PCR, the TCRdb table keeps only in-frame clones and is missing some. The table records about 370,000 clones, nearly 90% of them present only once. Germline loops: CDR1 SGDLS, CDR2 YYNGEE. With 1 base clipped from V and 4 bases from J, the junction kept 7 bases outside the gene matches. This CDR3 region has 16 residues. The chain uses TRBV9 and TRBJ1-3; 8 positions agree with TRBD1. The source material was PBMCs or T cells enriched from blood (not recorded which). This sequence was found in a woman in her 30s who had recovered from COVID-19. The CDR3 DNA reads as TGTGCCAGCAGCGTACGGGACAGGCGTGTAGGAAACACCATATATTTT. Amino acid sequence: CASSVRDRRVGNTIYF.